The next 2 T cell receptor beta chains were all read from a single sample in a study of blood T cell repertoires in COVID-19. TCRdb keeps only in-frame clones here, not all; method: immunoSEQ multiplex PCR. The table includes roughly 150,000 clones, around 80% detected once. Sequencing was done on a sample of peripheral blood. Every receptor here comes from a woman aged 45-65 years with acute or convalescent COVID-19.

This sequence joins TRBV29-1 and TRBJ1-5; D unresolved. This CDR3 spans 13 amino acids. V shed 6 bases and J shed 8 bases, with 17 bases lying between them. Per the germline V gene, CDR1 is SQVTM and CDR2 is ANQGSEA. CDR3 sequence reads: CSVRTGSGEPQHF. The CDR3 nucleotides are TGCAGCGTACGAACCGGGTCCGGGGAGCCCCAGCATTTT.

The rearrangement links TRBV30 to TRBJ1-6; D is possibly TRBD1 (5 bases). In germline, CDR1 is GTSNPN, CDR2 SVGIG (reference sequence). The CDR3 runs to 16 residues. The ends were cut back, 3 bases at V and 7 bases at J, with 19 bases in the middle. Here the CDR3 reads CAWRAINQAGNSPLHF. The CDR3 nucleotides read TGTGCCTGGAGGGCAATCAATCAAGCAGGGAATTCACCCCTCCACTTT.